This is a list of T cell receptor beta chains from one sample in a study of T cell changes during pregnancy in multiple sclerosis. Data came from immunoSEQ multiplex PCR; TCRdb stores just in-frame clones and leaves some out. The repertoire holds roughly 24,000 clones, with approximately 86% as singletons. The source material was CD4+ T cells from peripheral blood mononuclear cells, sampled in the second trimester of pregnancy. These receptors were collected from a female donor in good health, enrolled as a control in a pregnancy study. CDR3s include the opening cysteine and the closing phenylalanine or tryptophan. Each record gives: D gene, clone size, V gene, J gene, CDR3 DNA, CDR3 protein. D genes are given only for firm matches. Expanded clones get a size class; other rows say once, few or many, or leave the size out.

D gene: TRBD1; clone size: -; V gene: TRBV7-4; J gene: TRBJ1-4; CDR3 DNA: TGTGCCAGCACCCTTACAGGGGGTGAAAAACTGTTTTTT; CDR3 protein: CASTLTGGEKLFF
D gene: TRBD1; clone size: -; V gene: TRBV6-5; J gene: TRBJ1-2; CDR3 DNA: TGTGCCAGCAGTCTTGCCGGGACAGTGCCCTATGGCTACACCTTC; CDR3 protein: CASSLAGTVPYGYTF
D gene: TRBD1; clone size: -; V gene: TRBV6-5; J gene: TRBJ2-7; CDR3 DNA: TGTGCCAGCAGTTACCGACAGGGGTTAGACGAGCAGTACTTC; CDR3 protein: CASSYRQGLDEQYF
D gene: -; clone size: -; V gene: TRBV5-5; J gene: TRBJ2-6; CDR3 DNA: TGTGCCAGCCAACAGGTTTCTGGGGCCAACGTCCTGACTTTC; CDR3 protein: CASQQVSGANVLTF
D gene: -; clone size: -; V gene: TRBV4-1; J gene: TRBJ1-6; CDR3 DNA: TGCGCCAGCAGCGCTAGCCCCGGGACATCGGCCGGGGATTCACCCCTCCACTTT; CDR3 protein: CASSASPGTSAGDSPLHF
D gene: TRBD2; clone size: -; V gene: TRBV18; J gene: TRBJ2-7; CDR3 DNA: TGTGCCAGCTCACCAGGGACTAGCGGGAGGGAAACGGACGAGCAGTACTTC; CDR3 protein: CASSPGTSGRETDEQYF
D gene: -; clone size: -; V gene: TRBV6-5; J gene: TRBJ1-1; CDR3 DNA: TGTGCCAGCAGGGTCGGGAGGGAAGCTTTCTTT; CDR3 protein: CASRVGREAFF
D gene: -; clone size: -; V gene: TRBV4-3; J gene: TRBJ2-3; CDR3 DNA: TGCGCCAGCAGCCAAGCTAACGCCGCGTATACGCAGTATTTT; CDR3 protein: CASSQANAAYTQYF
D gene: TRBD1; clone size: -; V gene: TRBV27; J gene: TRBJ1-1; CDR3 DNA: TGTGCCAGCAGCCGCGGACAGGGGGCTCCCACTGAAGCTTTCTTT; CDR3 protein: CASSRGQGAPTEAFF
D gene: TRBD1; clone size: -; V gene: TRBV5-4; J gene: TRBJ2-3; CDR3 DNA: TGTGCCAGCAGCTTGGGACAGGGTACTGCAGATACGCAGTATTTT; CDR3 protein: CASSLGQGTADTQYF
D gene: -; clone size: once; V gene: TRBV2; J gene: TRBJ2-7; CDR3 DNA: TGTGCCAGCAGTGAGAGGCTTCTCTCCTACGAGCAGTACTTC; CDR3 protein: CASSERLLSYEQYF
D gene: -; clone size: -; V gene: TRBV11-2; J gene: TRBJ2-7; CDR3 DNA: TGTGCCAGCAGCGACATTTACGAGCAGTACTTC; CDR3 protein: CASSDIYEQYF
D gene: TRBD2; clone size: -; V gene: TRBV30; J gene: TRBJ2-5; CDR3 DNA: TGTGCCTGGAAACTAGCGGGGCAAGAGACCCAGTACTTC; CDR3 protein: CAWKLAGQETQYF
D gene: -; clone size: once; V gene: TRBV7-3; J gene: TRBJ2-7; CDR3 DNA: TGTGCCAGCAGCTGGGGCGGGACCTACGAGCAGTACTTC; CDR3 protein: CASSWGGTYEQYF
D gene: TRBD1; clone size: -; V gene: TRBV6-1; J gene: TRBJ1-1; CDR3 DNA: TGTGCCAGCAGAGCTACAGGGGGAACTGAAGCTTTCTTT; CDR3 protein: CASRATGGTEAFF
D gene: -; clone size: -; V gene: TRBV11-2; J gene: TRBJ1-1; CDR3 DNA: TGTGCCAGCAGCCCCACCAGGGGCAGGAACACTGAAGCTTTCTTT; CDR3 protein: CASSPTRGRNTEAFF
D gene: -; clone size: -; V gene: TRBV5-6; J gene: TRBJ1-4; CDR3 DNA: TGTGCCAGCAGCTTGGCCGCAGGCAGGAATGAAAAACTGTTTTTT; CDR3 protein: CASSLAAGRNEKLFF
D gene: -; clone size: -; V gene: TRBV19; J gene: TRBJ1-3; CDR3 DNA: TGTGCCAGTAGTCACAGGGTTGGAAACACCATATATTTT; CDR3 protein: CASSHRVGNTIYF
D gene: TRBD2; clone size: -; V gene: TRBV19; J gene: TRBJ2-3; CDR3 DNA: TGTGCCAGTAGTGATAGCGGGAGAGATACGCAGTATTTT; CDR3 protein: CASSDSGRDTQYF
D gene: TRBD2; clone size: -; V gene: TRBV7-3; J gene: TRBJ2-2; CDR3 DNA: TGTGCCAGCAGCGCAAGGCCTAGCGGGAGGACGAACACCGGGGAGCTGTTTTTT; CDR3 protein: CASSARPSGRTNTGELFF
D gene: -; clone size: -; V gene: TRBV6-5; J gene: TRBJ1-1; CDR3 DNA: TGTGCCGGCAGTTACCCCGGGACTCTTGAAGCTTTCTTT; CDR3 protein: CAGSYPGTLEAFF
D gene: TRBD1; clone size: -; V gene: TRBV10-3; J gene: TRBJ2-2; CDR3 DNA: TGTGCCATCAGTGACTTATTGGACAGGGGTAGAACCGGGGAGCTGTTTTTT; CDR3 protein: CAISDLLDRGRTGELFF
D gene: TRBD2; clone size: -; V gene: TRBV6-5; J gene: TRBJ2-1; CDR3 DNA: TGTGCCAGCAGCCGCACGGGAGGGCCCATAGATGAGCAGTTCTTC; CDR3 protein: CASSRTGGPIDEQFF
D gene: -; clone size: -; V gene: TRBV9; J gene: TRBJ2-7; CDR3 DNA: TGTGCCAGCAGTTTCCTGGACAGCTCCTACGAGCAGTACTTC; CDR3 protein: CASSFLDSSYEQYF